A selection of T cell receptor beta chains follows, all from one sample in a study of human T cells and chemical hapten exposure. Each CDR3 protein is one row after TCRdb ran MiXCR on the RACE reads. The sample has fewer than 500,000 distinct CDR3 sequences, around 5% seen once. The source material was whole blood, sampled in connection with sensitization to the hapten diphenylcyclopropenone (DPC). The receptors shown here come from a woman in her forties or fifties with alopecia areata. Some clones in this sample may be carry-over from other donors' samples. CDR3s include the opening cysteine and the closing phenylalanine or tryptophan. The order of the fields is D gene, clone size, J gene, V gene, CDR3 DNA, CDR3 protein. The D gene is left open where the match is weak. Some rows have no size entry. The others give once, few or many, or a class for an expanded clone.

D gene: NA; clone size: NA; J gene: TRBJ2-3; V gene: TRBV3-1; CDR3 DNA: TGTGCCAGCAGCCAAGGAGGTTTGGGAGCAGATACGCAGTATTTT; CDR3 protein: CASSQGGLGADTQYF
D gene: NA; clone size: many; J gene: TRBJ1-2; V gene: TRBV9; CDR3 DNA: TGTGCCAGCAGCGTAGACAGGGCTAACTATGGCTACACCTTC; CDR3 protein: CASSVDRANYGYTF
D gene: NA; clone size: many; J gene: TRBJ1-4; V gene: TRBV6-4; CDR3 DNA: TGTGCCAGCAGTGAAGACCGCTTAATTTATAATGAAAAACTGTTTTTT; CDR3 protein: CASSEDRLIYNEKLFF
D gene: NA; clone size: NA; J gene: TRBJ2-7; V gene: TRBV6-5; CDR3 DNA: TGTGCCAGCAGTCCCTTCAGGGGGGCGCCGGACGAGCAGTACTTC; CDR3 protein: CASSPFRGAPDEQYF
D gene: NA; clone size: many; J gene: TRBJ1-2; V gene: TRBV10-3; CDR3 DNA: TGTGCCATCAGTGACTTGAATACTAACTATGGCTACACCTTC; CDR3 protein: CAISDLNTNYGYTF
D gene: TRBD2; clone size: many; J gene: TRBJ2-7; V gene: TRBV20-1; CDR3 DNA: TGCAGTGCTAGACTCCTGACTAGCGTCGGAGAGCAGTACTTC; CDR3 protein: CSARLLTSVGEQYF
D gene: NA; clone size: NA; J gene: TRBJ2-7; V gene: TRBV25-1; CDR3 DNA: TGTGCCAGCGGGGGGCTGGGCATAACCTACGAGCAGTACTTC; CDR3 protein: CASGGLGITYEQYF
D gene: NA; clone size: few; J gene: TRBJ2-3; V gene: TRBV3-1; CDR3 DNA: TGTGCCAGCAGCCAACGAGGGGATACGCAGTATTTT; CDR3 protein: CASSQRGDTQYF
D gene: NA; clone size: many; J gene: TRBJ2-3; V gene: TRBV5-4; CDR3 DNA: TGTGCCAGCAGCTTGGTCGACTCAGAAGATACGCAGTATTTT; CDR3 protein: CASSLVDSEDTQYF
D gene: NA; clone size: many; J gene: TRBJ1-1; V gene: TRBV24-1; CDR3 DNA: TGTGCCACCAGAGCTGAGACGGACACTGAAGCTTTCTTT; CDR3 protein: CATRAETDTEAFF
D gene: TRBD1; clone size: many; J gene: TRBJ2-1; V gene: TRBV4-3; CDR3 DNA: TGCGCCAGCAGCCCACAGGGGGACGATGAGCAGTTCTTC; CDR3 protein: CASSPQGDDEQFF
D gene: NA; clone size: few; J gene: TRBJ2-3; V gene: TRBV24-1; CDR3 DNA: TGTGCCACCAGTGACAGACTAGCAGATACGCAGTATTTT; CDR3 protein: CATSDRLADTQYF
D gene: TRBD2; clone size: many; J gene: TRBJ2-7; V gene: TRBV20-1; CDR3 DNA: TGCAGTGCGGTCGGATCTAGCGGGAGAGCCTACGAGCAGTACTTC; CDR3 protein: CSAVGSSGRAYEQYF
D gene: NA; clone size: NA; J gene: TRBJ1-2; V gene: TRBV6-5; CDR3 DNA: TGTGCCAGCAGTTACCAGCAACAGGGTAACTATGGCTACACCTTC; CDR3 protein: CASSYQQQGNYGYTF
D gene: NA; clone size: few; J gene: TRBJ2-1; V gene: TRBV12-3/TRBV12-4; CDR3 DNA: TGTGCCAGCACAATCCCCGGACGGACCTACAATGAGCAGTTCTTC; CDR3 protein: CASTIPGRTYNEQFF
D gene: NA; clone size: many; J gene: TRBJ2-1; V gene: TRBV29-1; CDR3 DNA: TGCAGCGCTCGGCCCTTTAGCTCCTACAATGAGCAGTTCTTC; CDR3 protein: CSARPFSSYNEQFF
D gene: TRBD1; clone size: many; J gene: TRBJ1-3; V gene: TRBV20-1; CDR3 DNA: TGCAGTGCCGCGGACAGGGGAAAAGGAAACACCATATATTTT; CDR3 protein: CSAADRGKGNTIYF
D gene: TRBD2; clone size: few; J gene: TRBJ2-3; V gene: TRBV27; CDR3 DNA: TGTGCCAGCAGCCTGGGACTAGCCTTCACAGATACGCAGTATTTT; CDR3 protein: CASSLGLAFTDTQYF